This TCR beta chain was profiled in a study of blood T cell repertoires in COVID-19. Across the study: COVID-19 samples, acute and convalescent, were from the United States, Italy and Spain. PBMCs, B-cell-depleted T cells, or T cells provided the cDNA or gDNA that made up the material.

CDR3 length equals 16 residues. V dropped 3 bases and J dropped 1 base, with 14 bases sitting between them. Looked up from germline, CDR1 is MNHNS and CDR2 is SASEGT. Participants spanned ages roughly 18 to 95 years and resided in 20 to 30 US areas. Self-reported history from a screening survey and questionnaire set each donor's cohort. The table came from immunoSEQ multiplex PCR; TCRdb's copy has only in-frame clones and leaves some out. The table has 350,000 or so clones, 88% seen once. The source is a woman between 25 and 40 years old who had been exposed to COVID-19. The chain links TRBV6-1 to TRBJ2-3; a possible D gene is TRBD2 (5 bases). Sequenced material: PBMCs or T cells enriched from blood (not recorded which). The CDR3 reads CASSDRPRGGTDTQYF. Here the CDR3 DNA reads TGTGCCAGCAGTGACCGACCCCGGGGAGGCACAGATACGCAGTATTTT.